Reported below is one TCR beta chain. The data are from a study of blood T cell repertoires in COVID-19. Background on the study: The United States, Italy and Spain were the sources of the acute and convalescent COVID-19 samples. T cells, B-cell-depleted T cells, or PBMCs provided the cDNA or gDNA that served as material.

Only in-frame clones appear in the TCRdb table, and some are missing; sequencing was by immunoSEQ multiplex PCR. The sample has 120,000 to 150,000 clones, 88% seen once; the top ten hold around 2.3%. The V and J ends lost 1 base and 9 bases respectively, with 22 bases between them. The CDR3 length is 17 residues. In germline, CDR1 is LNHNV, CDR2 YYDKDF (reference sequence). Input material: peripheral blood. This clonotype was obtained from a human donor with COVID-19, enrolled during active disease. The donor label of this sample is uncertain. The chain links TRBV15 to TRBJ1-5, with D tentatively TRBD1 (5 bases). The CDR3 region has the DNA TGTGCCACCAGCAGAGTCACTGTGGACAAATCCCTATGGCCCCAGCATTTT. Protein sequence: CATSRVTVDKSLWPQHF.